Following are 7 T cell receptor beta chains from one sample sequenced in a study of OX40 agonist ivuxolimab in advanced cancers. Assay used: immunoSEQ multiplex PCR; TCRdb lists only in-frame clones, some missing. The repertoire has tens of thousands of clones, roughly nine tenths of them found once; the top ten carry roughly 1%. Source: CD4+ or CD8+ T cells sorted from blood, taken in a trial of the OX40 agonist ivuxolimab. Receptor source: an adult with an advanced solid tumor such as melanoma, head and neck, liver or kidney cancer.

This clone was seen once. V and J are TRBV6-5 and TRBJ2-5; 11 bases line up with TRBD2. The germline CDR1 and CDR2 sequences are MNHEY and SVGAGI. J was trimmed by 6 bases and V by 6 bases; bases with no gene match: 3. The CDR3 runs 13 residues. In DNA, the CDR3 is TGTGCCAGCAGGTCTAGCGGGGGGAAGACCCAGTACTTC. It encodes CASRSSGGKTQYF.

The chain couples TRBV10-3 to TRBJ1-5; 8 bases are a match to TRBD1. There are 14 residues in the CDR3. V shed 3 bases and J 7 bases; nucleotides not matched to a gene: 5. Germline V gene sequence: CDR1 ENHRY, CDR2 SYGVKD. The CDR3 DNA follows: TGTGCCATCAGTGAACAGGGGGAAGGACAGCCCCAGCATTTT. It is translated as CAISEQGEGQPQHF.

This chain connects TRBV18 to TRBJ1-2, with TRBD1 matching over 8 bases. This CDR3 has 17 amino acids. The J segment lost 7 bases and the V segment lost 2 bases, leaving 15 bases of the junction unmatched. Germline V gene sequence: CDR1 KGHSH, CDR2 LQKENI. CDR3 sequence: CASSPGTGPSDSRGYTF. Written as DNA, the CDR3 is TGTGCCAGCTCACCAGGGACAGGTCCTTCTGATTCCCGTGGCTACACCTTC.

For the CDR3, the DNA is TGTGCCAGCTCACCACCGGCCCTTGGAGGGACTGAAGCTTTCTTT. This sequence encodes CASSPPALGGTEAFF. The chain employs TRBV18 and TRBJ1-1, with unresolved D. The ends were cut back, 0 bases at V and 5 bases at J, with 13 bases in the middle. Looked up from germline, CDR1 is KGHSH and CDR2 is LQKENI. CDR3 length: 15 amino acids.

The chain links TRBV25-1 to TRBJ1-1; 7 bases match TRBD1. V lost 7 bases to trimming and J lost 11 bases; unmatched junction nucleotides: 13. The CDR3 extends over 13 amino acids. Germline V lookup: CDR1 MGHDK, CDR2 SYGVNS. The CDR3 loop is CASTLPTGSRAFF. Here the CDR3 DNA reads TGTGCCAGCACCCTACCGACAGGGTCGAGGGCTTTCTTT.

The chain couples TRBV6-1 to TRBJ2-3; 9 positions agree with TRBD2. This CDR3 contains 15 residues. After removal of 5 bases from V and 1 base from J, the junction contained 4 bases not matched to a gene. In germline, CDR1 is MNHNS, CDR2 SASEGT. The CDR3 nucleotides are TGTGCCAGCAGTATTATAGCGGGGGGCACAGATACGCAGTATTTT. Protein: CASSIIAGGTDTQYF.

V is TRBV9 and J is TRBJ2-5, with 9 bases fitting TRBD1. Germline CDR1 and CDR2: SGDLS and YYNGEE. The CDR3 spans 17 residues. V lost 1 base, J lost 7 bases, and 14 bases stayed unmatched. The CDR3 DNA sequence: TGTGCCAGCAGCGTATTTGCGGGAACAGGGGGCGCCGTGACCCAGTACTTC. This codes for CASSVFAGTGGAVTQYF.